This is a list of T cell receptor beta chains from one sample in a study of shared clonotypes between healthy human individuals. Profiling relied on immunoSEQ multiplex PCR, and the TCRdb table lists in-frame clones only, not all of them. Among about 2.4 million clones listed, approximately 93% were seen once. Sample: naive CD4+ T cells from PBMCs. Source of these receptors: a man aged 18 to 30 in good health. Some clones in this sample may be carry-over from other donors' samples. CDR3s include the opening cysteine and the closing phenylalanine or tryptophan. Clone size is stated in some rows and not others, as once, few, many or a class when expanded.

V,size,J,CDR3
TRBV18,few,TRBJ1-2,CASSLQGTGETSYGYTF
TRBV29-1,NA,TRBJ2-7,CSVREGAYEQYF
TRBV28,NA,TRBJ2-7,CASNTGGNPYEQYF
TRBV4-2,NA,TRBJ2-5,CASSQETGAKETQYF
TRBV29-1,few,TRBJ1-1,CSAQNTEAFF
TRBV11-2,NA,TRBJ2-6,CASSWRRQGVGPGANVLTF
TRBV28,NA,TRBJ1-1,CASSPPGQEDEAFF
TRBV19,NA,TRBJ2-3,CASSISRSTDTQYF
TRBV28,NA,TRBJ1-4,CASSGGDRGREKLFF
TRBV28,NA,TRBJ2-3,CASSLPGTSASTDTQYF
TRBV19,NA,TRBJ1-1,CASSIASRGNTEAFF
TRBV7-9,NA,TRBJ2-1,CASSSPPKGEQFF
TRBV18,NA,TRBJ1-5,CASSQMEQGVLRSNQPQHF
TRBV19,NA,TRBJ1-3,CASGNSGSGNTIYF
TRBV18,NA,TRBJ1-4,CASGIGTANEKLFF
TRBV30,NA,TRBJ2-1,CAWKKPGTISEQFF
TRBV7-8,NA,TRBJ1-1,CASSWDSNTEAFF
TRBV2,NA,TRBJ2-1,CASSRTGIEQFF
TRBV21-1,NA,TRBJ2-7,CASSVGLAGENFHEQYF
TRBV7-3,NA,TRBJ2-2,CASSLISRATGELFF
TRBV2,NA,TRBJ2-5,CASSQDLAGESETQYF
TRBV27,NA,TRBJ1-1,CASSRSDREGTEAFF
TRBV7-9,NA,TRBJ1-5,CASTSGLEVTQPQHF
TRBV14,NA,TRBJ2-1,CASSQDLREEQFF
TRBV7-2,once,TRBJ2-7,CASRARGDYEQYF
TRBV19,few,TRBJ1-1,CASRDRVNTEAFF
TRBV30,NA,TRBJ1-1,CAWSESGRGRTEAFF
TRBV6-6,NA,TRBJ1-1,CASSYTTGSERAFF
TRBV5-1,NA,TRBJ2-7,CASSPTPGVDEQYF
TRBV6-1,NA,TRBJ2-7,CASSESSGREGYEQYF
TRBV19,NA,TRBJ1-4,CASSMERGTGGKIEKLFF
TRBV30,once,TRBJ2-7,CAWAEGTSYEQYF
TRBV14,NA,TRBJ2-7,CASSQVISGSGEQYF
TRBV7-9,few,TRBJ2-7,CASSYPSGEQYF
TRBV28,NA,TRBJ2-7,CASSPGLAGVSEQYF
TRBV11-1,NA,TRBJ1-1,CASSYNRGRAEAFF
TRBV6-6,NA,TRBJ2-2,CASSFLAGGAGELFF
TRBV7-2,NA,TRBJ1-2,CASSLGTVDGYTF
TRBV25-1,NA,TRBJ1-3,CASSEMRGTSGNTIYF
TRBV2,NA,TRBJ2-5,CASSTRRAGGGRETQYF
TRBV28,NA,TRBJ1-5,CASSPAGARSNQPQHF
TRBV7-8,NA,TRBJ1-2,CASSPGGDSTNYGYTF
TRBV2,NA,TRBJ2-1,CASSGDRVSSYNEQFF